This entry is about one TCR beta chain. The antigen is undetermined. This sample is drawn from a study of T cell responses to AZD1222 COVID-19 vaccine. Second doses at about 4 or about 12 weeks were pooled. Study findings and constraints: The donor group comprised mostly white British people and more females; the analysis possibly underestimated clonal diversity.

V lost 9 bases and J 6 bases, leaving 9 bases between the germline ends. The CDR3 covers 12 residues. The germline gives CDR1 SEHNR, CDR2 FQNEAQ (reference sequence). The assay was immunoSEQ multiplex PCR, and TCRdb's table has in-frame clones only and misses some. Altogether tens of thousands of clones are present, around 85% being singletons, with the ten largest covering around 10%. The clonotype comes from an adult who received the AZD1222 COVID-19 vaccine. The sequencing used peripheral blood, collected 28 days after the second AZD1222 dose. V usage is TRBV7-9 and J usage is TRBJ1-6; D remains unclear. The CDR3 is CASWGSNSPLHF. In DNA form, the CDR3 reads TGTGCCAGTTGGGGTAGTAATTCACCCCTCCACTTT.